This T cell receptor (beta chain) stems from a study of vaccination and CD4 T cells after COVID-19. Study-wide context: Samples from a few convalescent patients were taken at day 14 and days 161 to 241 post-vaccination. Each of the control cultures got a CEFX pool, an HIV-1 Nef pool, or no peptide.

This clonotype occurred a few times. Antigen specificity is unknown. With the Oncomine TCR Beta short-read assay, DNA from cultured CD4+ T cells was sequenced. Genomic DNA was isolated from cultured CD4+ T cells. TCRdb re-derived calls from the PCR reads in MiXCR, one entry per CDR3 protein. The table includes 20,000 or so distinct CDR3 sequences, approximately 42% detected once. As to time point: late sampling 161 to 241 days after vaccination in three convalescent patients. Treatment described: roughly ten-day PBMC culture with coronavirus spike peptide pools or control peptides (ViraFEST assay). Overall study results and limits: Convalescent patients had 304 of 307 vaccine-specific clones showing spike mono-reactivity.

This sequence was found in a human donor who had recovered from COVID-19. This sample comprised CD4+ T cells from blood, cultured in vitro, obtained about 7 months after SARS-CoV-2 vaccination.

CDR3 coding DNA: TGCAGTGCTCCCACTATACTAGCGGGAAATCGGGTGCAGTTCTTC. This translates into CSAPTILAGNRVQFF. The chain links TRBV20-1 to TRBJ2-1, with 10 bases aligning to TRBD2. The ends lost 5 bases at V and 12 bases at J; junction bases unmatched: 16. The CDR3 spans 15 residues. Germline V CDR1 and CDR2: DFQATT, SNEGSKA (reference sequence).